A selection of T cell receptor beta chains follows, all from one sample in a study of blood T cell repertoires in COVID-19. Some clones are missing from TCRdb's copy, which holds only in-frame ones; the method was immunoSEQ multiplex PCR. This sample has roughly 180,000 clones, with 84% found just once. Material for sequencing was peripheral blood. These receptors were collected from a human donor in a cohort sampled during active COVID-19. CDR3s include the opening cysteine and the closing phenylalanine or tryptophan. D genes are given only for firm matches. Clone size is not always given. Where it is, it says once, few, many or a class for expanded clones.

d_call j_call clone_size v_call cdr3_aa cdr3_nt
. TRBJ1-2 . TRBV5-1 CASSLEEDYGYTF TGCGCCAGCAGCTTGGAGGAGGACTATGGCTACACCTTC
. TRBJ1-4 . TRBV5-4 CASSLAGGGGEKLFF TGTGCCAGCAGCTTGGCCGGGGGCGGGGGTGAAAAACTGTTTTTT
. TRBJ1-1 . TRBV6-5 CASSTRGRTEAFF TGTGCCAGCAGTACCAGGGGTCGCACTGAAGCTTTCTTT
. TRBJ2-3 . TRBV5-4 CASSSSPVDTQYF TGTGCCAGCAGCTCCTCTCCGGTCGATACGCAGTATTTT
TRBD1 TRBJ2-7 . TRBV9 CASSGGNRDRVHF TGTGCCAGCAGCGGTGGGAACCGGGACAGGGTTCACTTC
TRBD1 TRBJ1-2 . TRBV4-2 CASSYPGTGEDYGYTF TGTGCCAGCAGCTATCCCGGGACAGGGGAGGACTATGGCTACACCTTC
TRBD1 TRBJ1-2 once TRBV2 CASTGQLNYGYTF TGTGCCAGCACGGGACAGCTAAACTATGGCTACACCTTC
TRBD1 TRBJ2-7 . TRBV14 CASSPRTGGSEQYF TGTGCCAGCAGCCCGAGGACAGGGGGATCCGAGCAGTACTTC
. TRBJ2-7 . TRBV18 CASSPVQQTPSYEQYF TGTGCCAGCTCACCCGTTCAGCAGACACCCTCCTACGAGCAGTACTTC
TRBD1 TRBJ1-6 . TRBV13 CASSLGLSRDRVKEGSPLHF TGTGCCAGCAGCTTAGGCCTCTCCCGGGACAGGGTAAAGGAAGGATCACCCCTCCACTTT
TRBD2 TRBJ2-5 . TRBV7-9 CASSLDSGGIETQYF TGTGCCAGCAGCTTAGATAGCGGGGGGATCGAGACCCAGTACTTC
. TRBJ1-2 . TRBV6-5 CASSSSTVPNYGYTF TGTGCCAGCAGTAGCTCCACAGTCCCTAACTATGGCTACACCTTC
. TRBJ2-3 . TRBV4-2 CASSLRTESTDTQYF TGTGCCAGCAGCCTCCGGACAGAAAGCACAGATACGCAGTATTTT
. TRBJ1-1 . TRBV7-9 CASSPGITEAFF TGTGCCAGCAGCCCGGGAATCACTGAAGCTTTCTTT
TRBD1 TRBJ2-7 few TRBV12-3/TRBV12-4 CASSPTGGLPYF TGTGCCAGCAGTCCCACAGGGGGCCTCCCTTACTTC
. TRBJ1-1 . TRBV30 CAWSAGLYTEAFF TGTGCCTGGAGTGCCGGACTGTACACTGAAGCTTTCTTT
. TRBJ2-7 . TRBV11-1 CASSATGRFQVEQYF TGTGCCAGCAGCGCGACAGGGAGGTTTCAAGTCGAGCAGTACTTC
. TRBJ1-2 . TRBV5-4 CASSPGNLNYGYTF TGTGCCAGCAGCCCAGGCAATTTGAACTATGGCTACACCTTC
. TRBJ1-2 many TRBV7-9 CASSPQTNYGYTF TGTGCCAGCAGCCCCCAGACTAACTATGGCTACACCTTC
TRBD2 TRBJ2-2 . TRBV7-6 CASSLSAGGNTGELFF TGTGCCAGCAGCTTATCAGCGGGGGGTAACACCGGGGAGCTGTTTTTT
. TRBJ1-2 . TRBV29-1 CSVSVTGGSGYGYTF TGCAGCGTCTCCGTTACGGGGGGCTCGGGCTATGGCTACACCTTC
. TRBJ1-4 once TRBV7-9 CATNRGSSSEKLFF TGTGCCACGAATCGAGGGAGCTCGAGTGAAAAACTGTTTTTT
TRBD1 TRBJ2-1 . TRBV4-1 CASRLGQGSYNEQFF TGCGCCAGCAGACTTGGACAGGGCTCCTACAATGAGCAGTTCTTC
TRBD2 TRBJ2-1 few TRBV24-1 CATSDPLGGVVTYNEQFF TGTGCCACCAGTGATCCCCTGGGGGGGGTAGTGACCTACAATGAGCAGTTCTTC
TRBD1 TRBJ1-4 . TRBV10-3 CAISESRGQGAEKLFF TGTGCCATCAGTGAGTCAAGAGGACAGGGGGCTGAAAAACTGTTTTTT
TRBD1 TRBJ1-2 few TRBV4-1 CASSPQGQGSTNYGYTF TGCGCCAGCAGCCCCCAGGGACAGGGTAGTACTAACTATGGCTACACCTTC
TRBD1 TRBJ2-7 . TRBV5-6 CASSLGQGSSYEQYF TGTGCCAGCAGCCTTGGACAGGGCTCCTCCTACGAGCAGTACTTC